This entry lists 25 T cell receptor beta chains sequenced from one sample in a study of human T cells and chemical hapten exposure. TCRdb independently ran MiXCR on the RACE reads; one entry per CDR3 protein. The sample consists of approximately 100,000 distinct CDR3 sequences, 10% to 15% of them appearing once. The time point: pre-sensitization, week 0. Treatment: therapeutic diphenylcyclopropenone sensitization with weekly scalp DPC. This material consisted of whole blood, taken in connection with sensitization to the hapten diphenylcyclopropenone (DPC). All receptors come from a woman in her 50s with alopecia areata. Some clones in this sample may be carry-over from other donors' samples.

The chain combines TRBV7-9 with TRBJ2-3; a weak D match, TRBD1 (5 bases). The V gene lost 1 base and the J gene lost 9 bases, with 5 bases spanning the gap. The CDR3 spans 11 residues. Germline V lookup: CDR1 SEHNR, CDR2 FQNEAQ (reference sequence). CDR3 DNA sequence: TGTGCCAGCAGCTTAGGACAGACGCAGTATTTT. Translated, it gives CASSLGQTQYF.

The chain joins TRBV28 to TRBJ1-5; no clear D gene. The V and J ends lost 5 bases and 7 bases respectively, with 15 bases between them. CDR1 is MDHEN and CDR2 is SYDVKM in the germline V gene. The CDR3 covers 14 residues. The CDR3 here is CASSRRPDDQPQHF. In nucleotides, the CDR3 is TGTGCCAGCAGTAGACGTCCGGACGACCAGCCCCAGCATTTT.

This clonotype was observed a few times. It is unclear where the CDR3 begins or ends on the DNA, so no DNA is shown, and the CDR3 is as TCRdb lists it. This chain uses TRBV18 with TRBJ2-4; TRBD1, the table's D call, lacks a check against the DNA. Germline CDR1 and CDR2: KGHSH and LQKENI. The CDR3 numbers 15 amino acids, ends counted. The CDR3 reads CASSPGVGQGNIHYF.

The chain has TRBV18 and TRBJ1-1; D unresolved. The CDR3 is 12 residues long. Between the trimmed V and J ends, which lost 3 bases and 4 bases, there was a span of 6 bases. The germline CDR1 and CDR2 sequences are KGHSH and LQKENI. The chain's CDR3 is CASSPEVTEAFF. For the CDR3, the DNA is TGTGCCAGCTCACCGGAAGTCACTGAAGCTTTCTTT.

This clonotype occurred many times. The chain carries TRBV20-1 and TRBJ1-1, with TRBD1 as a possible D gene (5 bases). CDR3 size: 14 residues. Trimming pared 4 bases from V and 2 bases from J, leaving 14 bases between. The germline V gene has CDR1 DFQATT and CDR2 SNEGSKA (reference sequence). The CDR3: CSATPTGGNTEAFF. The CDR3 DNA follows: TGCAGTGCTACCCCAACAGGCGGAAACACTGAAGCTTTCTTT.

This clonotype was seen more than once but under ten times. The V call is TRBV19, the J call TRBJ2-1, with 14 bases that match TRBD2. Germline CDR1 is LNHDA and CDR2 is SQIVND (reference sequence). The CDR3 is made up of 17 amino acids. V trimming: 2 bases; J trimming: 7 bases; junction bases outside the gene matches: 7. The CDR3 nucleotides read TGTGCCAGTAGTATATGGGGGACTAGCGGGAGTACGAATGAGCAGTTCTTC. Protein product: CASSIWGTSGSTNEQFF.

V gene TRBV7-2 combines with J gene TRBJ2-1; 8 bases align to TRBD2. Trimming removed 4 bases from V and 8 bases from J; junction bases left unmatched: 10. In germline, CDR1 is SGHTA, CDR2 FQGNSA. The CDR3 runs to 15 residues. For the CDR3, the DNA is TGTGCCAGCAGCTACTCCAGCGGGAGTGGCCATGAGCAGTTCTTC. Its protein product is CASSYSSGSGHEQFF.

The V gene is TRBV11-2, the J gene TRBJ2-5; the D gene is possibly TRBD1 (5 bases). Trimming left V 5 bases short and J 5 bases short, with 12 bases between. The CDR3 length is 13 residues. Germline-derived CDR1 and CDR2 are SGHAT and FQNNGV. The CDR3, as DNA: TGTGCCAGCAGCAACGACAGAGGCGAGACCCAGTACTTC. Protein product: CASSNDRGETQYF.

This clonotype has ten or more counts. V is TRBV11-2 and J is TRBJ2-7; TRBD1 agrees at 9 bases. The CDR3 has 16 amino acids. The junction had 9 bases not matched to a gene; V was cut back by 4 bases and J by 2 bases. Germline V gene data show CDR1 as SGHAT and CDR2 as FQNNGV. The CDR3 DNA reads TGTGCCAGCAGCTCGACATTCGGACAGGGGCCCTACGAGCAGTACTTC. It yields the protein CASSSTFGQGPYEQYF.

This clonotype was found a few times. The chain has TRBV11-2 and TRBJ1-2; D ambiguous. CDR1 SGHAT and CDR2 FQNNGV come from the germline V gene. The CDR3 runs 11 residues. Trimming cost V 5 bases and J 14 bases, with 15 bases left between them. The CDR3 protein is CASSRLEGKTF. CDR3 DNA sequence: TGTGCCAGCAGCCGACTAGAAGGGAAAACCTTC. Together with reference TRBV11-2 and TRBJ1-2, the CDR3 gives the full variable domain: EAGVAQSPRYKIIEKRQSVAFWCNPISGHATLYWYQQILGQGPKLLIQFQNNGVVDDSQLPKDRFSAERLKGVDSTLKIQPAKLEDSAVYLCASSRLEGKTFGSGTRLTVV.

V usage is TRBV7-2 and J usage is TRBJ2-3; D call uncertain. CDR3 length: 15 amino acids. CDR1 and CDR2 from the germline V gene are SGHTA and FQGNSA. V dropped 4 bases and J dropped 10 bases, with 21 bases sitting between them. The DNA for the CDR3 is TGTGCCAGCAGCTCTTTTCGGCTCAGTTCGTATCCGCAGTATTTT. This translates into CASSSFRLSSYPQYF.

This clonotype was counted between two and nine times. The chain joins TRBV20-1 to TRBJ1-5; D unclear. The CDR3 contains 13 residues. V gave up 6 bases and J gave up 0 bases, with 9 bases separating them. The germline CDR1 and CDR2 sequences are DFQATT and SNEGSKA (reference sequence). For the CDR3, the DNA is TGCAGTGCGCTACAGTATAGCAATCAGCCCCAGCATTTT. Encoded protein: CSALQYSNQPQHF.

The V and J genes are TRBV27 and TRBJ1-1, with D perhaps TRBD1 (5 bases). From germline, CDR1 is MNHEY and CDR2 SMNVEV (reference sequence). This CDR3 is built from 13 residues. Trimming removed 10 bases at V and 3 bases at J, with 15 bases between. CDR3 loop: CATKRDWDTEAFF. Written as DNA, the CDR3 is TGTGCCACCAAAAGGGACTGGGACACTGAAGCTTTCTTT.

CDR3 region: CASSQELVNTGELFF. For the CDR3, the DNA is TGCGCCAGCAGCCAGGAACTGGTTAACACCGGGGAGCTGTTTTTT. The chain uses TRBV4-3 and TRBJ2-2; D unclear. The CDR3 spans 15 residues. Trimming shortened V by 3 bases and J by 2 bases, and 10 bases separated the two germline ends. Germline values: CDR1 LGHNA, CDR2 YSLEER.

This clonotype occurred a few times. This chain connects TRBV29-1 to TRBJ1-1; 8 nucleotides match TRBD1. The CDR3 has 13 amino acids. Looked up from germline, CDR1 is SQVTM and CDR2 is ANQGSEA. After removal of 6 bases from V and 6 bases from J, the junction contained 9 bases not matched to a gene. CDR3 DNA sequence: TGCAGCGTCCAACTCGGACAGGGCGCTGAAGCTTTCTTT. As protein: CSVQLGQGAEAFF.

The rearrangement joins TRBV28 to TRBJ1-2, with 11 positions matching TRBD1. This CDR3 comprises 18 residues. After removal of 5 bases from V and 5 bases from J, the junction contained 16 bases not matched to a gene. Germline loops: CDR1 MDHEN, CDR2 SYDVKM. The CDR3 DNA reads as TGTGCCAGCAGTGCCCCTCGAGGGGACAGGGGGATTTTATATGGCTACACCTTC. Its translation is CASSAPRGDRGILYGYTF.

The chain is built from TRBV6-2 or TRBV6-3 and TRBJ2-7, with 8 bases identical to TRBD2. The germline CDR1 and CDR2 sequences are MNHEY and SVGEGT. V trimming: 3 bases; J trimming: 0 bases; junction bases outside the gene matches: 10. CDR3 length: 17 residues. DNA of the CDR3: TGTGCCAGCAGTTATAGGAGCCAGCGGGGGACCTCCTACGAGCAGTACTTC. This gives the protein CASSYRSQRGTSYEQYF.

This clonotype showed up many times. CDR3 bases: TGTGCCAGTAATCGGCCGAGCTCTGGGGCCAACGTCCTGACTTTC. Its translation: CASNRPSSGANVLTF. This chain connects TRBV19 to TRBJ2-6; D not resolved. Deletions cut 7 bases from V and 0 bases from J, with 10 bases between. The CDR3 covers 15 residues. The germline V gene has CDR1 LNHDA and CDR2 SQIVND (reference sequence).

V gene TRBV7-2 combines with J gene TRBJ2-3, with D unresolved. CDR1 and CDR2 (germline): SGHTA, FQGNSA. Trimming removed 6 bases from V and 0 bases from J, with 7 bases in between. CDR3 length equals 13 residues. CDR3 nucleotide sequence: TGTGCCAGCAGGGCCCCAAGCACAGATACGCAGTATTTT. This codes for CASRAPSTDTQYF.

This clonotype came up a few times. The V and J genes are TRBV28 and TRBJ2-1, with TRBD2 as a possible D gene (6 bases). V gave up 11 bases and J gave up 6 bases, with 20 bases separating them. Germline V lookup: CDR1 MDHEN, CDR2 SYDVKM. The CDR3 extends over 14 amino acids. This CDR3 reads CASSWTTSANEQFF. The CDR3 nucleotides are TGTGCCTCGTCGTGGACTACCTCTGCCAATGAGCAGTTCTTC.

This clonotype was seen more than once but under ten times. The chain links TRBV28 to TRBJ2-7, with a possible D match to TRBD2 (6 bases). The CDR3 length is 12 residues. V lost 8 bases to trimming and J lost 3 bases, with 11 bases between them. Germline lookup yields CDR1 MDHEN and CDR2 SYDVKM. The CDR3 is CASGGVYYEQYF. The CDR3 DNA sequence: TGTGCCAGCGGCGGGGTCTACTACGAGCAGTACTTC.

The sample holds many counts of this clonotype. This chain links TRBV19 with TRBJ1-1, with 8 positions matching TRBD1. The CDR3 runs to 15 residues. V dropped 4 bases and J dropped 5; count of bases not matched to a gene: 9. CDR1 and CDR2 (germline): LNHDA, SQIVND (reference sequence). The CDR3 DNA sequence: TGTGCCAGTAGTACGCCATTTCAGGGGGCTACTGAAGCTTTCTTT. Its translation: CASSTPFQGATEAFF.

This clonotype was counted ten times or more. The chain couples TRBV4-2 to TRBJ2-3; unclear D gene. The CDR3 consists of 17 residues. Trimming removed 0 bases at V and 4 bases at J, with 17 bases between. Germline CDR1 LGHNA, CDR2 YNFKEQ. The CDR3 reads CASSQDPTGYVADTQYF. The CDR3 DNA reads TGTGCCAGCAGCCAAGATCCTACCGGTTACGTAGCAGATACGCAGTATTTT.

This clonotype was observed a few times. This chain links TRBV7-9 with TRBJ1-5; 7 bases line up with TRBD1. V shed 4 bases, J shed 9 bases, and the junction held 12 bases outside the gene matches. Germline lookup yields CDR1 SEHNR and CDR2 FQNEAQ (reference sequence). The CDR3 has 15 amino acids. Here the CDR3 reads CASSSRGVREGPQHF. In DNA, the CDR3 is TGTGCCAGCAGCTCCAGGGGGGTGAGGGAAGGGCCCCAGCATTTT. Filled out from reference TRBV7-9 and TRBJ1-5, the complete variable domain reads DTGVSQNPRHKITKRGQNVTFRCDPISEHNRLYWYRQTLGQGPEFLTYFQNEAQLEKSRLLSDRFSAERPKGSFSTLEIQRTEQGDSAMYLCASSSRGVREGPQHFGDGTRLSIL.

This clonotype came up a few times. The chain links TRBV19 to TRBJ2-6; D is unresolved. Trimming took off 6 bases at V and 4 bases at J, with 10 bases between the two ends. The germline V gene encodes CDR1 LNHDA and CDR2 SQIVND (reference sequence). The CDR3 totals 14 residues. CDR3 DNA: TGTGCCAGTAGCGAAAAGGCCGGGGCCAACGTCCTGACTTTC. This codes for CASSEKAGANVLTF.